This T cell receptor (beta chain) was sequenced in a study of OX40 agonist ivuxolimab in advanced cancers. Study as a whole: Patients in the trial were receiving intravenous ivuxolimab every 2 weeks, at doses of 0.01 to 10 mg/kg. A history of anti-PD-1, anti-PD-L1 or anti-CTLA-4 therapy was acceptable, and approximately 40% had some.

The CDR3 runs 13 residues. CDR1 and CDR2 from the germline V gene are SGHKS and YYEKEE (reference sequence). The germline V and J ends were trimmed by 2 bases and 0 bases, with 5 bases remaining between them. Assay used: immunoSEQ multiplex PCR; TCRdb lists only in-frame clones, some missing. Of 40,000 to 60,000 clones listed, around 90% are singletons. The clonotype comes from an adult with an advanced solid tumor such as melanoma, head and neck, liver or kidney cancer. The specimen comprised CD4+ or CD8+ T cells sorted from blood, sampled in a trial of the OX40 agonist ivuxolimab. V usage is TRBV5-5 and J usage is TRBJ1-1; D unclear. CDR3 region: CASSLRVNTEAFF. Here the CDR3 DNA reads TGTGCCAGCAGCTTACGGGTGAACACTGAAGCTTTCTTT.